Below, 18 T cell receptor beta chains from the same sample are listed, as sequenced in a study of Graves' ophthalmopathy and Graves' hyperthyroidism. RNA transcripts were the source from which TCR beta CDR3 regions were amplified. RT-PCR in the first round used HTBI primers; a second-round multiplex PCR followed. TCRdb called the multiplex PCR reads again in MiXCR, with one record for every CDR3 protein. The sample has approximately 1.2 million distinct CDR3 sequences; 35% to 40% are singletons. The sequencing sample was made of peripheral blood or thyroid tissue (not recorded which). The receptors shown here come from an adult man with Graves' hyperthyroidism.

The chain carries TRBV27 and TRBJ2-7; D is possibly TRBD1 (6 bases). Germline-derived CDR1 and CDR2 are MNHEY and SMNVEV (reference sequence). V was pared by 6 bases and J by 3 bases, with 18 bases between. The CDR3 has 15 amino acids. The CDR3, as DNA: TGTGCCAGCAGGGAAGGACAGTCGTCCGACTACGAGCAGTACTTC. Protein: CASREGQSSDYEQYF.

The table lists this clonotype with many counts. The chain couples TRBV7-2 to TRBJ1-2; perhaps TRBD1 as D (6 bases). Deletions cut 1 base from V and 4 bases from J, with 13 bases between. CDR1 SGHTA and CDR2 FQGNSA come from the germline V gene. The CDR3 loop spans 15 amino acids. The CDR3 DNA reads as TGTGCCAGCAGCTTAGTTTCCTTACAGGGCTATGGCTACACCTTC. Protein sequence: CASSLVSLQGYGYTF. Full variable domain (remainder filled in from reference TRBV7-2 and TRBJ1-2): GAGVSQSPSNKVTEKGKDVELRCDPISGHTALYWYRQSLGQGLEFLIYFQGNSAPDKSGLPSDRFSAERTGGSVSTLTIQRTQQEDSAVYLCASSLVSLQGYGYTFGSGTRLTVV.

At least ten counts were recorded for this clonotype. This rearrangement joins TRBV19 to TRBJ2-2, with 8 bases aligning to TRBD1. The germline CDR1 and CDR2 sequences are LNHDA and SQIVND (reference sequence). The CDR3 is made up of 13 amino acids. Trimming took 5 bases from V and 8 from J; bases not matched to a gene: 4. CDR3 sequence reads: CASSSGQGGELFF. CDR3 DNA sequence: TGTGCCAGTAGTTCTGGACAGGGTGGGGAGCTGTTTTTT.

This clonotype was seen many times. The chain combines TRBV10-3 with TRBJ1-6; D call uncertain. CDR1 is ENHRY, CDR2 SYGVKD, per germline. CDR3 length: 14 amino acids. Trimming removed 2 bases at V and 13 bases at J, with 15 bases between. The CDR3: CAISETVGAMPLHF. The CDR3 DNA sequence: TGTGCCATCAGTGAGACAGTCGGTGCGATGCCCCTCCACTTT.

Only one count was recorded for this clonotype. The genes are TRBV4-1 and TRBJ2-5, with a weak D call TRBD2 (7 bases). Deletions cut 1 base from V and 5 bases from J, with 14 bases between. Per the germline V gene, CDR1 is MGHRA and CDR2 is YSYEKL. This CDR3 region has 15 residues. Here the CDR3 DNA reads TGCGCCAGCAGCCAAGTGGGCGCGGGGGCTGAGACCCAGTACTTC. Its translation: CASSQVGAGAETQYF.

This clonotype was detected many times. The CDR3 loop is CASKTESSYNSPLHF. The CDR3 coding sequence is TGTGCCAGCAAGACAGAGAGCTCCTATAATTCACCCCTCCACTTT. V is TRBV19 and J is TRBJ1-6, with D possibly matching TRBD1 (5 bases). This CDR3 comprises 15 residues. CDR1 LNHDA and CDR2 SQIVND come from the germline V gene (reference sequence). Trimming cost V 9 bases and J 0 bases, with 12 bases left between them. The full variable domain, with the rest looked up from reference TRBV19 and TRBJ1-6, is DGGITQSPKYLFRKEGQNVTLSCEQNLNHDAMYWYRQDPGQGLRLIYYSQIVNDFQKGDIAEGYSVSREKKESFPLTVTSAQKNPTAFYLCASKTESSYNSPLHFGNGTRLTVT.

V and J are TRBV5-1 and TRBJ2-7; 9 bases map to TRBD1. This CDR3 has 16 amino acids. From germline, CDR1 is SGHRS and CDR2 YFSETQ. J gave up 7 bases and V 3 bases, and 14 bases lay outside the gene matches. The CDR3 protein is CASSWLQRDRADEQYF. CDR3 in DNA: TGCGCCAGCAGCTGGCTACAGCGGGACAGGGCAGATGAGCAGTACTTC.

This clonotype was counted many times. The genes are TRBV19 and TRBJ2-7; D unresolved. V lost 6 bases to trimming and J lost 2 bases, with 5 bases between them. The CDR3 is 11 amino acids. Germline V gene lookup returns CDR1 LNHDA and CDR2 SQIVND (reference sequence). Written as DNA, the CDR3 is TGTGCCAGTAGCGATCCCTACGAGCAGTACTTC. Translating it yields CASSDPYEQYF.

This clonotype was counted a few times. The chain has TRBV6-1 and TRBJ2-7, with D possibly being TRBD1 (5 bases). The CDR3 has 14 residues. Between the trimmed V and J ends, which lost 8 bases and 4 bases, there was a span of 18 bases. The germline gives CDR1 MNHNS, CDR2 SASEGT. CDR3: CASEVGQAYYEQYF. CDR3 nucleotides: TGTGCCAGCGAAGTGGGGCAGGCTTATTACGAGCAGTACTTC.

J is TRBJ2-3 and V is TRBV29-1; TRBD2 agrees at 10 bases. Germline V lookup: CDR1 SQVTM, CDR2 ANQGSEA. The CDR3 sequence is 14 residues long. V dropped 6 bases and J dropped 0; count of bases not matched to a gene: 3. CDR3 DNA sequence: TGCAGCGTAGGGACTAGCGTAAGCACAGATACGCAGTATTTT. This translates into CSVGTSVSTDTQYF.

This clonotype was detected ten times or more. The chain uses TRBV2 and TRBJ2-2, with D hard to call. Germline CDR1 reads SNHLY; CDR2 reads FYNNEI. V was clipped by 7 bases and J by 4 bases, with 13 bases between them. The CDR3 length is 14 residues. The CDR3 loop reads CASTGSSVTGELFF. For the CDR3, the DNA is TGTGCCAGCACCGGAAGTTCGGTCACCGGGGAGCTGTTTTTT.

At least ten counts were recorded for this clonotype. The chain recombines TRBV7-9 with TRBJ2-7; 9 bases agree with TRBD2. Trimming took 6 bases from V and 2 from J; bases not matched to a gene: 8. The CDR3 contains 15 residues. CDR1 is SEHNR and CDR2 is FQNEAQ in the germline V gene (reference sequence). CDR3 in amino acids: CASSYIAGAAYEQYF. DNA of the CDR3: TGTGCCAGCAGTTATATAGCGGGGGCCGCCTACGAGCAGTACTTC.

This clonotype was recorded many times. J is TRBJ2-7 and V is TRBV7-6; maybe TRBD2 (5 bases). Between the trimmed V and J ends, which lost 6 bases and 1 base, there was a span of 16 bases. The CDR3 runs to 15 residues. CDR1 is SGHVS, CDR2 FNYEAQ, per germline. CDR3 DNA: TGTGCCAGCAGTCCCCAGCCGGGGTCTTCCTACGAGCAGTACTTC. Translation: CASSPQPGSSYEQYF.

The V gene is TRBV19, the J gene TRBJ2-7, with D possibly being TRBD1 (6 bases). Per the germline V gene, CDR1 is LNHDA and CDR2 is SQIVND (reference sequence). This CDR3 contains 16 residues. Deletions cut 5 bases from V and 4 bases from J, with 21 bases between. The CDR3 bases are TGTGCCAGTAGTGTGGGACAAGCGAGGGGCGGGTACGAGCAGTACTTC. Translating it yields CASSVGQARGGYEQYF.

This clonotype occurred many times. The chain links TRBV5-1 to TRBJ2-7; 9 bases agree with TRBD1. The junction had 4 bases not matched to a gene; V was cut back by 0 bases and J by 6 bases. The CDR3 loop spans 14 amino acids. Germline V CDR1 and CDR2: SGHRS, YFSETQ. The CDR3 loop reads CASSLAGTGPEQYF. As DNA, the CDR3 is TGCGCCAGCAGCTTGGCCGGGACAGGGCCCGAGCAGTACTTC.

This clonotype was recorded a few times. V gene TRBV6-2 or TRBV6-3 combines with J gene TRBJ2-7, with D perhaps TRBD1 or TRBD2 (7 bases each). V was trimmed by 6 bases and J by 0 bases, leaving 15 bases between them. The CDR3 extends over 15 amino acids. Germline lookup yields CDR1 MNHEY and CDR2 SVGEGT. The CDR3 coding sequence is TGTGCCAGCAGAGCGGGACAGAGCAGCTCCTACGAGCAGTACTTC. Its translation: CASRAGQSSSYEQYF.

This clonotype occurred many times. This chain uses TRBV20-1 with TRBJ1-5; D perhaps matches TRBD1 (6 bases). The germline V and J ends were trimmed by 4 bases and 7 bases, with 14 bases remaining between them. Germline V CDR1 and CDR2: DFQATT, SNEGSKA (reference sequence). The CDR3 contains 13 residues. The chain's CDR3 is CSAKWQGRQPQHF. The CDR3 DNA sequence: TGCAGTGCTAAATGGCAGGGGCGCCAGCCCCAGCATTTT.

CDR3 sequence: CAISQRTGNSPLHF. The CDR3 bases are TGTGCCATCAGTCAGAGGACAGGGAATTCACCCCTCCACTTT. The chain couples TRBV10-3 to TRBJ1-6; 8 bases line up with TRBD1. The CDR3 loop spans 14 amino acids. V lost 5 bases, J lost 7 bases, and 4 bases stayed unmatched. Germline assignment: CDR1 ENHRY and CDR2 SYGVKD.